The 24 T cell receptor beta chains given below trace back to one sample, sequenced in a study of cytomegalovirus exposure and HLA in healthy donors. The PCR contained 60 Vbeta and 13 Jbeta primers. Profiling relied on immunoSEQ multiplex PCR, and the TCRdb table lists in-frame clones only, not all of them. This table has 85,000 to 100,000 clones, around 74% appearing once. Sequencing used PBMCs. The receptors derive from a middle-aged man in good health and CMV-seropositive.

The CDR3 loop reads CASSFGPRGSGTGTEAFF. The CDR3 DNA sequence: TGCGCCAGCAGCTTTGGTCCCCGGGGATCAGGGACAGGAACTGAAGCTTTCTTT. V usage is TRBV5-1 and J usage is TRBJ1-1, with 8 bases fitting TRBD1. Germline assignment: CDR1 SGHRS and CDR2 YFSETQ. Germline trimming cut 2 bases from V and 5 bases from J; bases unmatched to any gene: 17. This CDR3 has 18 residues.

This chain connects TRBV7-9 to TRBJ2-7; D call uncertain. The CDR3 covers 12 residues. Between the trimmed V and J ends, which lost 5 bases and 4 bases, there was a span of 9 bases. From germline, CDR1 is SEHNR and CDR2 FQNEAQ (reference sequence). CDR3 amino acids: CASSAAVYEQYF. The DNA of the CDR3 is TGTGCCAGCAGCGCGGCCGTATACGAGCAGTACTTC.

The V call is TRBV6-5, the J call TRBJ2-7, with TRBD1 identical over 7 bases. From germline, CDR1 is MNHEY and CDR2 SVGAGI. The ends lost 6 bases at V and 2 bases at J; junction bases unmatched: 10. This CDR3 contains 15 residues. The DNA for the CDR3 is TGTGCCAGCAGCCCAGGGGGTCAAAGCCCCTACGAGCAGTACTTC. It translates to CASSPGGQSPYEQYF.

The chain employs TRBV6-5 and TRBJ1-2; 7 bases align to TRBD1. The V segment lost 4 bases and the J segment 8 bases; nucleotides outside the gene matches: 13. CDR1 and CDR2 from the germline V gene are MNHEY and SVGAGI. This CDR3 spans 15 amino acids. CDR3 in DNA: TGTGCCAGCAGTTCCAAGACAGGGCCATACCTGGGCTACACCTTC. Translation gives CASSSKTGPYLGYTF.

The chain carries TRBV9 and TRBJ2-1; TRBD2 agrees at 7 bases. The CDR3 has 15 amino acids. Trimming removed 0 bases from V and 8 bases from J; junction bases left unmatched: 8. In germline, CDR1 is SGDLS, CDR2 YYNGEE. CDR3 residues: CASSVAEGSGDEQFF. The CDR3 coding sequence is TGTGCCAGCAGCGTAGCAGAGGGGAGCGGGGATGAGCAGTTCTTC.

This clone was detected a few times. Other DNA variants within this sample encode the same CDR3. The V call is TRBV28, the J call TRBJ2-7; tentative D call: TRBD1 (5 bases). Trimming shortened V by 1 base and J by 4 bases, and 8 bases separated the two germline ends. The V gene's germline CDR1 is MDHEN and CDR2 SYDVKM. CDR3 length: 13 residues. Here the CDR3 reads CASSLFQGYEQYF. The CDR3 nucleotides are TGTGCCAGCAGTTTATTTCAGGGTTACGAGCAGTACTTC.

The chain links TRBV12-1 to TRBJ2-5; the D segment call TRBD2 is taken from the table without a DNA check. The DNA end is a closer match to TRBJ2-7, so the J assignment may be wrong. TRBV12-1 is flagged as a pseudogene. This CDR3 spans 16 amino acids. The CDR3 DNA reads as TGTGCCAGCAGCTCCCTGACTAGCGGGAGAACTTACGAGCAGTACTTC. Amino acid sequence: CASSSLTSGRTYEQYF.

The J gene is TRBJ1-6, the V gene TRBV6-6, with TRBD1 matching over 10 bases. The length of the CDR3 is 15 residues. Per the germline V gene, CDR1 is MNHNY and CDR2 is SVGAGI (reference sequence). The trim removed 6 bases at V and 7 bases at J, leaving 6 bases unmatched. CDR3 region: CASSSWGQGNSPLHF. The CDR3 DNA follows: TGTGCCAGCAGCTCCTGGGGACAGGGGAATTCACCCCTCCACTTT.

This sequence joins TRBV29-1 and TRBJ1-2; tentatively, D is TRBD1 (5 bases). The CDR3 consists of 11 residues. Germline lookup yields CDR1 SQVTM and CDR2 ANQGSEA. CDR3 sequence: CTAGVNDGYTF. For the CDR3, the DNA is TGCACGGCGGGGGTTAATGATGGCTACACCTTC.

The chain recombines TRBV19 with TRBJ2-7; D perhaps matches TRBD1 (5 bases). With 4 bases removed from V and 7 bases from J, the gap between germline ends came to 14 bases. The CDR3 has 13 amino acids. Germline CDR1 LNHDA, CDR2 SQIVND (reference sequence). Here the CDR3 DNA reads TGTGCCAGTAGTACTGCTGGGGCAGGGGAGCAGTACTTC. It translates to CASSTAGAGEQYF.

The gene calls are TRBV18 and TRBJ1-2; no definite D call. The V and J ends lost 0 bases and 4 bases respectively, with 9 bases between them. CDR3 size: 14 residues. The germline gives CDR1 KGHSH, CDR2 LQKENI. CDR3 nucleotide sequence: TGTGCCAGCTCACCACCCCTAGCGCGCTATGGCTACACCTTC. This sequence encodes CASSPPLARYGYTF.

J is TRBJ1-6 and V is TRBV6-1, with D possibly TRBD1 on 5 matching bases. Germline V gene data show CDR1 as MNHNS and CDR2 as SASEGT. The CDR3 length is 15 residues. Trimming removed 5 bases at V and 7 bases at J, with 15 bases between. In DNA form, the CDR3 reads TGTGCCAGCAGTCTGCAGGGTATCGGAAATTCACCCCTCCACTTT. Its protein is CASSLQGIGNSPLHF.

The V gene is TRBV9, the J gene TRBJ2-1; the match to TRBD2 covers 8 bases. The length of the CDR3 is 15 residues. Germline V lookup: CDR1 SGDLS, CDR2 YYNGEE. V dropped 0 bases and J dropped 2; count of bases not matched to a gene: 1. This chain's CDR3 is CASSVDGGAYNEQFF. CDR3 sequence (DNA): TGTGCCAGCAGCGTAGACGGGGGGGCCTACAATGAGCAGTTCTTC.

V gene TRBV9 combines with J gene TRBJ2-3; 15 bases agree with TRBD2. Germline V CDR1 and CDR2: SGDLS, YYNGEE. The CDR3 loop spans 17 amino acids. Unmatched junction bases numbered 6, after V lost 3 bases and J lost 4 bases. The CDR3 reads CASSAGLAGGVADTQYF. CDR3 nucleotides: TGTGCCAGCAGCGCGGGACTAGCGGGGGGTGTGGCAGATACGCAGTATTTT.

The V call is TRBV7-6, the J call TRBJ2-3; 7 bases line up with TRBD2. CDR3 length: 21 amino acids. Looked up from germline, CDR1 is SGHVS and CDR2 is FNYEAQ. V lost 5 bases to trimming and J lost 2 bases; unmatched junction nucleotides: 25. In nucleotides, the CDR3 is TGTGCCAGCAGCCCCCCCTCGGGTGGAGGGGCGGGGGATTGGGTCACAGATACGCAGTATTTT. Its translation: CASSPPSGGGAGDWVTDTQYF.

V gene TRBV6-1 combines with J gene TRBJ2-5; D is possibly TRBD1 (5 bases). Matching the DNA end better, TRBJ2-7 makes the J call doubtful. This CDR3 contains 15 residues. Germline CDR1 reads MNHNS; CDR2 reads SASEGT. The chain's CDR3 is CASSEGSRVTYEQYF. The CDR3 bases are TGTGCCAGCAGTGAAGGAAGCAGGGTCACCTACGAGCAGTACTTC.

The chain employs TRBV18 and TRBJ1-1, with a possible D match to TRBD1 (5 bases). Trimming shortened V by 2 bases and J by 3 bases, and 7 bases separated the two germline ends. This CDR3 spans 13 amino acids. Germline V gene lookup returns CDR1 KGHSH and CDR2 LQKENI. As DNA, the CDR3 is TGTGCCAGCTCACCATCCAGGGACACTGAAGCTTTCTTT. This codes for CASSPSRDTEAFF.

Here the CDR3 DNA reads TGTGCCAGCGACCGGACAGGGGTTAATGGCTACACCTTC. This encodes CASDRTGVNGYTF. The chain joins TRBV2 to TRBJ1-2, with TRBD1 identical over 9 bases. V gave up 8 bases and J gave up 6 bases; unmatched junction bases: 7. The germline gives CDR1 SNHLY, CDR2 FYNNEI. The CDR3 loop spans 13 amino acids.

The CDR3 region is CASSETSGGNQPQHF. The CDR3 DNA reads as TGTGCCAGCAGTGAAACGTCAGGGGGCAATCAGCCCCAGCATTTT. The V and J genes are TRBV2 and TRBJ1-5, with D tentatively TRBD1 (6 bases). The CDR3 runs 15 residues. The V gene's germline CDR1 is SNHLY and CDR2 FYNNEI. V was pared by 2 bases and J by 2 bases, with 10 bases between. Drawing the rest from reference TRBV2 and TRBJ1-5, the complete variable domain is EPEVTQTPSHQVTQMGQEVILRCVPISNHLYFYWYRQILGQKVEFLVSFYNNEISEKSEIFDDQFSVERPDGSNFTLKIRSTKLEDSAMYFCASSETSGGNQPQHFGDGTRLSIL.

The count of this clone is one. CDR3 nucleotides: TGTGCCAGCAGCTACACGGGACTAGCGGACAATGAGCAGTTCTTC. Protein sequence: CASSYTGLADNEQFF. V and J are TRBV11-2 and TRBJ2-1; 11 bases are shared with TRBD2. From germline, CDR1 is SGHAT and CDR2 FQNNGV. Trimming at V came to 4 bases and at J to 5 bases, leaving 4 bases not matched to a gene. The CDR3 covers 15 residues.

The chain couples TRBV5-1 to TRBJ2-7, with 7 nucleotides matching TRBD1. V dropped 5 bases and J dropped 3; count of bases not matched to a gene: 8. The CDR3 sequence is 14 residues long. CDR1 is SGHRS, CDR2 YFSETQ, per germline. CDR3 sequence: CASSQTGSRYEQYF. The CDR3 nucleotides read TGCGCCAGCAGTCAGACAGGGAGCCGCTACGAGCAGTACTTC.

J is TRBJ2-3 and V is TRBV18, with a possible D match to TRBD1 (6 bases). V was clipped by 3 bases and J by 6 bases, with 10 bases between them. CDR1 is KGHSH, CDR2 LQKENI, per germline. The CDR3 contains 13 residues. The CDR3 sequence: CASSPAGEDTQYF. The CDR3 nucleotides read TGTGCCAGCTCACCCGCAGGGGAGGATACGCAGTATTTT. The whole variable domain, filled in from reference TRBV18 and TRBJ2-3, reads NAGVMQNPRHLVRRRGQEARLRCSPMKGHSHVYWYRQLPEEGLKFMVYLQKENIIDESGMPKERFSAEFPKEGPSILRIQQVVRGDSAAYFCASSPAGEDTQYFGPGTRLTVL.

This clone was seen once. The chain links TRBV19 to TRBJ1-1; 9 nucleotides match TRBD1. V was pared by 7 bases and J by 3 bases, with 9 bases of the junction left unmatched. Germline V gene data show CDR1 as LNHDA and CDR2 as SQIVND (reference sequence). The CDR3 runs to 15 residues. The CDR3 coding sequence is TGTGCCAGTAAAATTACAGGGGGCCGGGACACTGAAGCTTTCTTT. It encodes CASKITGGRDTEAFF.

The chain employs TRBV4-1 and TRBJ1-1, with D uncertain. Germline CDR1 is MGHRA and CDR2 is YSYEKL. The CDR3 contains 14 residues. V was trimmed by 0 bases and J by 4 bases, leaving 9 bases between them. CDR3 sequence: CASSQDPRATEAFF. In nucleotides, the CDR3 is TGCGCCAGCAGCCAAGATCCGAGGGCCACTGAAGCTTTCTTT.